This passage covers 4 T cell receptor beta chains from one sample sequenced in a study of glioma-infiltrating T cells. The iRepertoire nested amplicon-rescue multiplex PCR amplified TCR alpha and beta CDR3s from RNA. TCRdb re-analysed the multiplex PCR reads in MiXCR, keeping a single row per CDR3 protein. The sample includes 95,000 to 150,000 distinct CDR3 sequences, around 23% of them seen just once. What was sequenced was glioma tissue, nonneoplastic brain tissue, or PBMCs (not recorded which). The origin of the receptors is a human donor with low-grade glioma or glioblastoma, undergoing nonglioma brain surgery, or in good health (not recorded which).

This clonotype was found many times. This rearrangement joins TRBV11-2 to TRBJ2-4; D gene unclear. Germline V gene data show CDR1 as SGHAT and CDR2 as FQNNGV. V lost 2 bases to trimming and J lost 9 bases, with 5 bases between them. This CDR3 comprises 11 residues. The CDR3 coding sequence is TGTGCCAGCAGCTTACCGGGCATTCAGTACTTC. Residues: CASSLPGIQYF.

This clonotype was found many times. The CDR3, as DNA: TGCGCCAGCAGCCAGGAACCCCAACTAGCGGGTGGCTACGAGCAGTACTTC. Encoded protein: CASSQEPQLAGGYEQYF. The J gene is TRBJ2-7, the V gene TRBV4-3; 9 nucleotides agree with TRBD2. With 3 bases clipped from V and 3 bases from J, the junction kept 12 bases outside the gene matches. Germline V gene data show CDR1 as LGHNA and CDR2 as YSLEER. This CDR3 has 17 residues.

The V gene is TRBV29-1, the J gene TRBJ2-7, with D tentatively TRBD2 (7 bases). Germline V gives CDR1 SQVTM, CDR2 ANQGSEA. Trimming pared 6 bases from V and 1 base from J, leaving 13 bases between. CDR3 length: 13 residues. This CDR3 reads CSVGGGGSYEQYF. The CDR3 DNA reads TGCAGCGTCGGGGGCGGGGGATCCTACGAGCAGTACTTC.

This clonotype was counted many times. The CDR3 coding sequence is TGTGCCAGTAACCGTCACAGCGAGGATGAGCAGTTCTTC. This encodes CASNRHSEDEQFF. The chain employs TRBV19 and TRBJ2-1, with D hard to call. Trimming pared 7 bases from V and 8 bases from J, leaving 15 bases between. The CDR3 spans 13 residues. Germline assignment: CDR1 LNHDA and CDR2 SQIVND (reference sequence).